The TCR beta chain under discussion was sequenced for a study of shared clonotypes between healthy human individuals. Study conclusions and caveats: Estimated clonotype richness was generally higher in naive than memory subsets. Rarefaction curves obtained for sorted subsets showed sequencing incomplete despite large depth.

V lost 0 bases and J 1 base, leaving 7 bases between the germline ends. This CDR3 comprises 15 residues. Germline V CDR1 and CDR2: SGDLS, YYNGEE. TCRdb keeps only in-frame clones here, not all; method: immunoSEQ multiplex PCR. The repertoire holds 1.5 million to 1.9 million clones, with 98% as singletons. A remark on this clone: Its antigen is currently unknown.

The V call is TRBV9, the J call TRBJ2-2; no reliable D call. The sequenced sample was naive CD4+ T cells sorted from blood. Subset defined: CD45RA+ positively selected. The TCR sequence derives from a young man in good health. In DNA, the CDR3 is TGTGCCAGCAGCGTAGAGGGTAGGAACACCGGGGAGCTGTTTTTT. As protein: CASSVEGRNTGELFF.